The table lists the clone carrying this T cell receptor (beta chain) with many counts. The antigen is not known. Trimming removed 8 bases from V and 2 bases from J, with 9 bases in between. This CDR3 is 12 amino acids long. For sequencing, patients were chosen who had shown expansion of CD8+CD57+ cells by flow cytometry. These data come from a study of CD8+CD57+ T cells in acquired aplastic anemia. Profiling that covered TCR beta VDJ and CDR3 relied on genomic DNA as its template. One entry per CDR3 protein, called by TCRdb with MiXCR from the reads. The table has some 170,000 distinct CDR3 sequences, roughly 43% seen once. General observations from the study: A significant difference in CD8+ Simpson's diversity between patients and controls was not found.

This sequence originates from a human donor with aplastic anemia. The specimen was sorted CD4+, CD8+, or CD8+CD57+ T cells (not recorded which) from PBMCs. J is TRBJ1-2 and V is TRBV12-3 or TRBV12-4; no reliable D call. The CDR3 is CASWAENYGYTF. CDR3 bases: TGTGCCAGCTGGGCAGAGAACTATGGCTACACCTTC.